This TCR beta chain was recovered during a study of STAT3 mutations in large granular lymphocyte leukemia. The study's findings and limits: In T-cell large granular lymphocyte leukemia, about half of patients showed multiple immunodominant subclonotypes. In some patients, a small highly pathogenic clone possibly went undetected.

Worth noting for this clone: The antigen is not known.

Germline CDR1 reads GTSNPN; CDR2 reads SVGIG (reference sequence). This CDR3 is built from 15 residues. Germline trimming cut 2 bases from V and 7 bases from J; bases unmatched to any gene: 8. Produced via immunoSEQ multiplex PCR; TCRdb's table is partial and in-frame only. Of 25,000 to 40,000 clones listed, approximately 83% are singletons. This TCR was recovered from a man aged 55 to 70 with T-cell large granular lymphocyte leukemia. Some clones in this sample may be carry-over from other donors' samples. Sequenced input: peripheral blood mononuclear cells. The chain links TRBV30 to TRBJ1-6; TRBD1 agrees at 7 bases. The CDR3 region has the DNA TGTGCCTGGAGTACAGGGGCTCCGGGGAATTCACCCCTCCACTTT. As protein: CAWSTGAPGNSPLHF. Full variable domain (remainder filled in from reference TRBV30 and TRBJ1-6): SQTIHQWPATLVQPVGSPLSLECTVEGTSNPNLYWYRQAAGRGLQLLFYSVGIGQISSEVPQNLSASRPQDRQFILSSKKLLLSDSGFYLCAWSTGAPGNSPLHFGNGTRLTVT.